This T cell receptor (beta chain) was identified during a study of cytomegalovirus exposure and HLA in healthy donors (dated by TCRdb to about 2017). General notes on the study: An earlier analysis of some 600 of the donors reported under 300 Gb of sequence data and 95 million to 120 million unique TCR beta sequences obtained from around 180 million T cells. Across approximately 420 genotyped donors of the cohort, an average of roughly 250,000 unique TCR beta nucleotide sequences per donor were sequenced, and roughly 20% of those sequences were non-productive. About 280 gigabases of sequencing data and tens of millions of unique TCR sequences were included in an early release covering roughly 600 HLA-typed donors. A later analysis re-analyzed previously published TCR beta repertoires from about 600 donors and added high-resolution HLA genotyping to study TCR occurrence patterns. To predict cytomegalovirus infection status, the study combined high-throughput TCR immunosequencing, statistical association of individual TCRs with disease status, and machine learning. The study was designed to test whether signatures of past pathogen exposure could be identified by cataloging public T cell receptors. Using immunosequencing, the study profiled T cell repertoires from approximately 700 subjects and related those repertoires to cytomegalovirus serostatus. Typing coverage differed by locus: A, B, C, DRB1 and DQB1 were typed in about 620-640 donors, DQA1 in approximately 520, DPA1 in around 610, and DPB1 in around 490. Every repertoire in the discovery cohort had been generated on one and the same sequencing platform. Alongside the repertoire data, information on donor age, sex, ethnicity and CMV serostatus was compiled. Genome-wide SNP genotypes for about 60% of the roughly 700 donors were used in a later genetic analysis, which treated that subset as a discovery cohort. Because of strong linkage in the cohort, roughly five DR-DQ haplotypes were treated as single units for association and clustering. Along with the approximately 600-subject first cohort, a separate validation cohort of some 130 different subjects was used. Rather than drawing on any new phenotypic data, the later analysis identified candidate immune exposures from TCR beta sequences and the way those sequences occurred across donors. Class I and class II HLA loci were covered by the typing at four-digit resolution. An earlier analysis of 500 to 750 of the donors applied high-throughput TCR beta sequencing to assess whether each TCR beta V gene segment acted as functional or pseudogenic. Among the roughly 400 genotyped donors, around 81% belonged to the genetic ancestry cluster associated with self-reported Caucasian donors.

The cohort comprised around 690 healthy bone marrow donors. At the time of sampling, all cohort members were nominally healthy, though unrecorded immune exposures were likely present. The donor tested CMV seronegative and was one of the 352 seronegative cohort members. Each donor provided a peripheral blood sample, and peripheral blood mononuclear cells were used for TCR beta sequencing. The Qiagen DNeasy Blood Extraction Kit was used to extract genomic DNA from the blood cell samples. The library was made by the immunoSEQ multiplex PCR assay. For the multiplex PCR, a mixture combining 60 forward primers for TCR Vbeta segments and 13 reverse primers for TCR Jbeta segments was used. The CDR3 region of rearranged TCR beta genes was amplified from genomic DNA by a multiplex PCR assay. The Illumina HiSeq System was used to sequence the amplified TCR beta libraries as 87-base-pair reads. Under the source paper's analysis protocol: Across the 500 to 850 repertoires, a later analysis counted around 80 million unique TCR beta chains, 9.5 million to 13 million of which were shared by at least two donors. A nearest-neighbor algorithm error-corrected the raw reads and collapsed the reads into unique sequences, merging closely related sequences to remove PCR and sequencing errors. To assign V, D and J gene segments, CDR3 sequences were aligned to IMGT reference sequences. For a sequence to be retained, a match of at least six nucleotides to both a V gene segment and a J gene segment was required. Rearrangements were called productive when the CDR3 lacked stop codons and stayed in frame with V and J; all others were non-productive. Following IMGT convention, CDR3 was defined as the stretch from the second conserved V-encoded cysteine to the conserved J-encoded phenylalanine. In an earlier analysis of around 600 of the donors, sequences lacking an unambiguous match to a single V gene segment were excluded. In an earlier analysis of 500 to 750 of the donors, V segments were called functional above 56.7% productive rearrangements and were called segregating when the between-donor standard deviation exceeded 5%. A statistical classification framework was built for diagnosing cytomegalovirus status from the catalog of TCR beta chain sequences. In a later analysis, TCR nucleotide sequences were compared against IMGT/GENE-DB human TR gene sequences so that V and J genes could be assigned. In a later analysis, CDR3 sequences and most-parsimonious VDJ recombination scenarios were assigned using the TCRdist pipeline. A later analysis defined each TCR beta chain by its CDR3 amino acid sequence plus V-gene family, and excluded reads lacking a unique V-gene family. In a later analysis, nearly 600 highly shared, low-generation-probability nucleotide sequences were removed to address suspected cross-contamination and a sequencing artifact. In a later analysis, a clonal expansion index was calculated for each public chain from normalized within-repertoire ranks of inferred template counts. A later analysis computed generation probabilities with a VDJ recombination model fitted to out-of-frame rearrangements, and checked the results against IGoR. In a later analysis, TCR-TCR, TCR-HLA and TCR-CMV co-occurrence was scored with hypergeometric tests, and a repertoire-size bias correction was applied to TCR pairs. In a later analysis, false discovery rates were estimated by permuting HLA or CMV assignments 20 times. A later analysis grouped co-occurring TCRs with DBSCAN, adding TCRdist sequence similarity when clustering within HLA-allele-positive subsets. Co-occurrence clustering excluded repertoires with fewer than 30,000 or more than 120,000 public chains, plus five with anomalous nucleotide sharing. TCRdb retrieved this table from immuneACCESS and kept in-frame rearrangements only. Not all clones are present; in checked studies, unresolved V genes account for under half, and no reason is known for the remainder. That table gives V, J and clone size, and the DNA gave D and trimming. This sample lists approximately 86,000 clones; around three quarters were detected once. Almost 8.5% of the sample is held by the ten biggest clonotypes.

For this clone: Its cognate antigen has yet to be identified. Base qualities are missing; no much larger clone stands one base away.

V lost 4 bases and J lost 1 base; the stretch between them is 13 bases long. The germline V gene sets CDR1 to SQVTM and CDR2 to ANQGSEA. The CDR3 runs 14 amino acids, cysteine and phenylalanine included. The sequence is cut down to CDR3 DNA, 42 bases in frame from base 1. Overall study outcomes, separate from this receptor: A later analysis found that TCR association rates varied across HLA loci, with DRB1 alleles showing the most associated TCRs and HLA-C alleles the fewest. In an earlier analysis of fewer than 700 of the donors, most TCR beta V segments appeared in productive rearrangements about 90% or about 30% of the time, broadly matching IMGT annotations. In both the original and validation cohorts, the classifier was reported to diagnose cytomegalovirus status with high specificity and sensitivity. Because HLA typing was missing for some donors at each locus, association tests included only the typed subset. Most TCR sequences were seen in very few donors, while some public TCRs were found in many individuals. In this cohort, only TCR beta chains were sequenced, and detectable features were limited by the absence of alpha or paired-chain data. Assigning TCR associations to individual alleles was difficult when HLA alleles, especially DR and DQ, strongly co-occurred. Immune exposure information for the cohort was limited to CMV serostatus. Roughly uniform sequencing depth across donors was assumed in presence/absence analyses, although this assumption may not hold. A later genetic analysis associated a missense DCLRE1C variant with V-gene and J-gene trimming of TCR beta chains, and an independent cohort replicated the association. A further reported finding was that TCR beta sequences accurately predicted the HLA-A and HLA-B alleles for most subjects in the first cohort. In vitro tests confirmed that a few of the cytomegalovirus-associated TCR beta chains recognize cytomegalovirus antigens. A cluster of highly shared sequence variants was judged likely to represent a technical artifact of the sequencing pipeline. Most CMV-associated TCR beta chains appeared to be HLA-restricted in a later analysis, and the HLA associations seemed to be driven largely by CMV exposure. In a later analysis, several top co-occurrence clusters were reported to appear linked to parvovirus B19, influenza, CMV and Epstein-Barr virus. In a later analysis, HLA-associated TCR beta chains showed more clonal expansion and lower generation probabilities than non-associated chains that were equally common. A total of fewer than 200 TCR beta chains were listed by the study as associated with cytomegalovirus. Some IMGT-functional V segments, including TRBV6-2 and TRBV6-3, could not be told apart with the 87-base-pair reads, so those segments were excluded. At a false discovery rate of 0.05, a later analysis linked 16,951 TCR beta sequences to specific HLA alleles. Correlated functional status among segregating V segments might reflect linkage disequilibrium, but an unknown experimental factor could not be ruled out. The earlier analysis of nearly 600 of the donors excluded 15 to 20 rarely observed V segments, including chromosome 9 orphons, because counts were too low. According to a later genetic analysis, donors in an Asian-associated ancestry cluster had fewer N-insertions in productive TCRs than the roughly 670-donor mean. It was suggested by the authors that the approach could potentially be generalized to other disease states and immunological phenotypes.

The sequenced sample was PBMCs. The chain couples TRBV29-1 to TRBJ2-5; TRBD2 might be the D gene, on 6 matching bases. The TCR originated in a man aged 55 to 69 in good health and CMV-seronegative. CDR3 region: CSVVPGTVQETQYF. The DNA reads TGCAGCGTTGTCCCCGGGACTGTCCAAGAGACCCAGTACTTC.